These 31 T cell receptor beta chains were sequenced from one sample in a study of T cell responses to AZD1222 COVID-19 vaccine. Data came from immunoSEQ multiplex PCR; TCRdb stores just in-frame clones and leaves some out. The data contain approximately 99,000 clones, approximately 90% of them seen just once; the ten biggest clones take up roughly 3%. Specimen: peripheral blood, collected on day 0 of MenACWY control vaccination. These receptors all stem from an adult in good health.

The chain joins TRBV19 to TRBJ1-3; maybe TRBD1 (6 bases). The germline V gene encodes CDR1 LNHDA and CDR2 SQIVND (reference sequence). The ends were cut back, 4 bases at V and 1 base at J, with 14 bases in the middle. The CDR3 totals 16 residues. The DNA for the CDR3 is TGTGCCAGTAGTACGTTACAGGGTTCATCTGGAAACACCATATATTTT. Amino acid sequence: CASSTLQGSSGNTIYF.

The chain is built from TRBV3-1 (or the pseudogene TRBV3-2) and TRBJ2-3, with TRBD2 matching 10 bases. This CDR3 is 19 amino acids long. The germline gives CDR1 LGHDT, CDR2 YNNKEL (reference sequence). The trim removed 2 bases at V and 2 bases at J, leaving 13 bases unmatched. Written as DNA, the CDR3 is TGTGCCAGCAGCCAATGGGTCACACTAGCGGGGATACACACAGATACGCAGTATTTT. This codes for CASSQWVTLAGIHTDTQYF.

The CDR3 reads CASSPNPGGGTEAFF. The CDR3 coding sequence is TGTGCCAGCAGCCCAAACCCCGGGGGGGGAACTGAAGCTTTCTTT. The chain couples TRBV7-3 to TRBJ1-1, with D possibly matching TRBD1 (5 bases). The CDR3 contains 15 residues. Germline lookup yields CDR1 SGHTA and CDR2 FQGTGA. Trimming shortened V by 5 bases and J by 5 bases, and 18 bases separated the two germline ends. Combining the CDR3 with reference TRBV7-3 and TRBJ1-1 gives the whole variable domain GAGVSQTPSNKVTEKGKYVELRCDPISGHTALYWYRQSLGQGPEFLIYFQGTGAADDSGLPNDRFFAVRPEGSVSTLKIQRTERGDSAVYLCASSPNPGGGTEAFFGQGTRLTVV.

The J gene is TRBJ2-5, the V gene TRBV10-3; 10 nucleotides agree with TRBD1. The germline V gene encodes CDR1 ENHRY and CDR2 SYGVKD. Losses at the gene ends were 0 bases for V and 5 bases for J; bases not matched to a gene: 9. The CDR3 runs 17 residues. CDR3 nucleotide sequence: TGTGCCATCAGTGAGTCTGGGGACAGGGGCCCTGGGGAGACCCAGTACTTC. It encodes CAISESGDRGPGETQYF.

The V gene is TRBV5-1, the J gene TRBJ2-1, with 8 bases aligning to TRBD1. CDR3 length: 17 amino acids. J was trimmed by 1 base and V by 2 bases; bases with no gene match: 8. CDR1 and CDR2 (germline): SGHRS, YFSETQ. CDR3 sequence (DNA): TGCGCCAGCAGCTTACGCAGGGGGCAGGGTTCCTACAATGAGCAGTTCTTC. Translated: CASSLRRGQGSYNEQFF.

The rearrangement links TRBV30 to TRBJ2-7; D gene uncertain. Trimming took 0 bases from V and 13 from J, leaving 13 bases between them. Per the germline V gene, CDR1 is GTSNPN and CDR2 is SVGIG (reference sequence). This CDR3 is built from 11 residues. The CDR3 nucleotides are TGTGCCTGGAGTGTACAAGGGTTTAATTACTTC. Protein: CAWSVQGFNYF.

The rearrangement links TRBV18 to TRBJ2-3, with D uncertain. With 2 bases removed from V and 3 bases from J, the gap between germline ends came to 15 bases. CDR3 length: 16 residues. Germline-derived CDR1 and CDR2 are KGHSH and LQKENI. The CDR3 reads CASSPLGNPLTDTQYF. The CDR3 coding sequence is TGTGCCAGCTCACCATTGGGGAACCCGTTGACAGATACGCAGTATTTT. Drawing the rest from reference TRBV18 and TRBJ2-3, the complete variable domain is NAGVMQNPRHLVRRRGQEARLRCSPMKGHSHVYWYRQLPEEGLKFMVYLQKENIIDESGMPKERFSAEFPKEGPSILRIQQVVRGDSAAYFCASSPLGNPLTDTQYFGPGTRLTVL.

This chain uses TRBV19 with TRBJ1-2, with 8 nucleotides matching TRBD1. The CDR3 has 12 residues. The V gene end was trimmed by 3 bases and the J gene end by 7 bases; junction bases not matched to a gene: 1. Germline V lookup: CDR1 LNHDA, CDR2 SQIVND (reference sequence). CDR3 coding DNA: TGTGCCAGTAGTATCCAGGGGGCTGGCTACACCTTC. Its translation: CASSIQGAGYTF.

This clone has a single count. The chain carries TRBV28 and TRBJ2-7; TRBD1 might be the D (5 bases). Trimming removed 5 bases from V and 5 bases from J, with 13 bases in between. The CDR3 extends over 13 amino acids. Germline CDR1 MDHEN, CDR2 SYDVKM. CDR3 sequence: CASSPQGPNEQYF. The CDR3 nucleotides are TGTGCCAGCAGTCCCCAGGGTCCCAACGAGCAGTACTTC. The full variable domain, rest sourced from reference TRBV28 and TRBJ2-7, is DVKVTQSSRYLVKRTGEKVFLECVQDMDHENMFWYRQDPGLGLRLIYFSYDVKMKEKGDIPEGYSVSREKKERFSLILESASTNQTSMYLCASSPQGPNEQYFGPGTRLTVT.

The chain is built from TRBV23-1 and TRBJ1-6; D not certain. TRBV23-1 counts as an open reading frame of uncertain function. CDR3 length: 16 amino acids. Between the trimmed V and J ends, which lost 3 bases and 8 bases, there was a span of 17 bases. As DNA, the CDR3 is TGCGCCAGCAGTCACTGCAATTCCCAGGTCGATTCACCCCTCCACTTT. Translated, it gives CASSHCNSQVDSPLHF.

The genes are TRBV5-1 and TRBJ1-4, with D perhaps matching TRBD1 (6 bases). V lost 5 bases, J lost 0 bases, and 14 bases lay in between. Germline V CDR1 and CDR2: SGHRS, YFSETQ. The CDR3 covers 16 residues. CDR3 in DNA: TGCGCCAGCAGTACAGGGAACACCGCAACTAATGAAAAACTGTTTTTT. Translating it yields CASSTGNTATNEKLFF.

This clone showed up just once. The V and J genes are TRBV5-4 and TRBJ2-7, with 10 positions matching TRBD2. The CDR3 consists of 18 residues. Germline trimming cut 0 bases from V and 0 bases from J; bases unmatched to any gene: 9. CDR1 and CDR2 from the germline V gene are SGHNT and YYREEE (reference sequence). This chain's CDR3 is CASSLEGSGGLSSYEQYF. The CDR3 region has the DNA TGTGCCAGCAGCTTGGAAGGTAGCGGGGGGCTCAGCTCCTACGAGCAGTACTTC.

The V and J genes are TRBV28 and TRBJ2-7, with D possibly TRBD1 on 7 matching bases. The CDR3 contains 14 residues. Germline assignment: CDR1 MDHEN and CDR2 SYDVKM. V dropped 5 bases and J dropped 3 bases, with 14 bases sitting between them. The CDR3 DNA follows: TGTGCCAGCAGTCCTCAGGGGGGCGACTACGAGCAGTACTTC. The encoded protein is CASSPQGGDYEQYF.

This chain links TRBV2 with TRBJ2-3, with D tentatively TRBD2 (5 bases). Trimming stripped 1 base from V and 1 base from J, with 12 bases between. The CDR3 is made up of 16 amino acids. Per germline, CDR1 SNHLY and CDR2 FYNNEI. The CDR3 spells CASSEGRGSGTDTQYF. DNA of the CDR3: TGTGCCAGCAGTGAAGGTCGGGGATCAGGCACAGATACGCAGTATTTT.

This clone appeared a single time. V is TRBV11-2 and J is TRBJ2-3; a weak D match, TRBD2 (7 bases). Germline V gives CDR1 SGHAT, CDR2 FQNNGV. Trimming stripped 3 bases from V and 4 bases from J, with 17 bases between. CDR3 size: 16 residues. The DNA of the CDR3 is TGTGCCAGCAGCTTGTGGGGGGGCCAGTTGGCAGATACGCAGTATTTT. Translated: CASSLWGGQLADTQYF.

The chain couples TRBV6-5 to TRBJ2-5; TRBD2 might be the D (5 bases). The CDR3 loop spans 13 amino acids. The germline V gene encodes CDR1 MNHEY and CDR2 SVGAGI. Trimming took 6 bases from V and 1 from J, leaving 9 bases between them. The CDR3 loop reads CASSRTLQETQYF. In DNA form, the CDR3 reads TGTGCCAGCAGCCGGACTCTCCAAGAGACCCAGTACTTC.

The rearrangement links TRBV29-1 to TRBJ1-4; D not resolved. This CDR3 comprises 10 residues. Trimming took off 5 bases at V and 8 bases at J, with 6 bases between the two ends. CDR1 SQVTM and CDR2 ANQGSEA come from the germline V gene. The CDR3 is CSVQQEKLFF. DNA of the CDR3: TGCAGCGTTCAGCAGGAAAAACTGTTTTTT. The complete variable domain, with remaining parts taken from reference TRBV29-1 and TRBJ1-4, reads SAVISQKPSRDICQRGTSLTIQCQVDSQVTMMFWYRQQPGQSLTLIATANQGSEATYESGFVIDKFPISRPNLTFSTLTVSNMSPEDSSIYLCSVQQEKLFFGSGTQLSVL.

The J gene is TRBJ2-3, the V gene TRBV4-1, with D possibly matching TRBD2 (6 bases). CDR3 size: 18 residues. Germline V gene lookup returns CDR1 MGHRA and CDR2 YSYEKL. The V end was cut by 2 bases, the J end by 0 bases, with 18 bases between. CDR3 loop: CASSQRPSGRTSTDTQYF. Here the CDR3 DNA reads TGCGCCAGCAGCCAACGGCCCTCGGGGAGGACTAGCACAGATACGCAGTATTTT.

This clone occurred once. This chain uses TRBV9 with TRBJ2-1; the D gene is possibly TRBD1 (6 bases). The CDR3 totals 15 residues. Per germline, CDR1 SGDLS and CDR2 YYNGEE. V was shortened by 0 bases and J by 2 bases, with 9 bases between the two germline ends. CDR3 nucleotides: TGTGCCAGCAGCGTAGGCCAGGGGCCCTACAATGAGCAGTTCTTC. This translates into CASSVGQGPYNEQFF. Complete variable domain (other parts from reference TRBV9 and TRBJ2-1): DSGVTQTPKHLITATGQRVTLRCSPRSGDLSVYWYQQSLDQGLQFLIQYYNGEERAKGNILERFSAQQFPDLHSELNLSSLELGDSALYFCASSVGQGPYNEQFFGPGTRLTVL.

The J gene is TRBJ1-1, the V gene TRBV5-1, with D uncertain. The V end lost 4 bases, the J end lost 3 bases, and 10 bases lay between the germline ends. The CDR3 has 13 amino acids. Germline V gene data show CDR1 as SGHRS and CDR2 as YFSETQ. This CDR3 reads CASSPSWDTEAFF. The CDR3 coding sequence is TGCGCCAGCAGCCCTTCTTGGGACACTGAAGCTTTCTTT. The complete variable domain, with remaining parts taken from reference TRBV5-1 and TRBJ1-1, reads KAGVTQTPRYLIKTRGQQVTLSCSPISGHRSVSWYQQTPGQGLQFLFEYFSETQRNKGNFPGRFSGRQFSNSRSEMNVSTLELGDSALYLCASSPSWDTEAFFGQGTRLTVV.

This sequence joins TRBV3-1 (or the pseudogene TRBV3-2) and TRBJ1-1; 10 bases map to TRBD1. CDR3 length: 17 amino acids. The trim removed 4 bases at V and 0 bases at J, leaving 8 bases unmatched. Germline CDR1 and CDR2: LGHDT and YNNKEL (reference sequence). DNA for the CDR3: TGTGCCAGCAGCCCTGGGACAGGGGCGACCATGAACACTGAAGCTTTCTTT. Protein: CASSPGTGATMNTEAFF.

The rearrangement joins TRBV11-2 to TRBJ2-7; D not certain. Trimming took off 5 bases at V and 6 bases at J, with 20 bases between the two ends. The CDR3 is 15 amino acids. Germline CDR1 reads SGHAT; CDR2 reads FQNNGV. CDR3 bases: TGTGCCAGCAGCCCAGGCGCCAACAGAAGGTCCGAGCAGTACTTC. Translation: CASSPGANRRSEQYF.

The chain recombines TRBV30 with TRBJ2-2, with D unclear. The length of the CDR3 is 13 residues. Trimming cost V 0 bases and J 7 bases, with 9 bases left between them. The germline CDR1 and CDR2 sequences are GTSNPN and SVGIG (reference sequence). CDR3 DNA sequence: TGTGCCTGGAGTGTACAGCGTATCGGGGAGCTGTTTTTT. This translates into CAWSVQRIGELFF.

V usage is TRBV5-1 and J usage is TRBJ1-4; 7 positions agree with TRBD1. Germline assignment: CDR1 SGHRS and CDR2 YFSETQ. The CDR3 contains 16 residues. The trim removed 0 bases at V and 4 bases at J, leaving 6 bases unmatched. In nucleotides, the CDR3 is TGCGCCAGCAGCTTGGCCGTGACAGGGATTAATGAAAAACTGTTTTTT. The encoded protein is CASSLAVTGINEKLFF.

CDR3 amino acids: CASSLTSGELNEQFF. CDR3 DNA: TGTGCCAGCAGCTTAACTAGCGGGGAGCTCAATGAGCAGTTCTTC. The J gene is TRBJ2-1, the V gene TRBV7-9, with 10 bases aligning to TRBD2. CDR1 and CDR2 from the germline V gene are SEHNR and FQNEAQ (reference sequence). V was pared by 2 bases and J by 6 bases, with 4 bases of the junction left unmatched. This CDR3 spans 15 amino acids.

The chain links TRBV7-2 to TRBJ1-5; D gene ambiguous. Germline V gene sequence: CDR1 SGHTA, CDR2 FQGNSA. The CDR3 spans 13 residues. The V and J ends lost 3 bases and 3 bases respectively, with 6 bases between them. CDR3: CASSFMINQPQHF. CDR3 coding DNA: TGTGCCAGCAGCTTTATGATCAATCAGCCCCAGCATTTT.

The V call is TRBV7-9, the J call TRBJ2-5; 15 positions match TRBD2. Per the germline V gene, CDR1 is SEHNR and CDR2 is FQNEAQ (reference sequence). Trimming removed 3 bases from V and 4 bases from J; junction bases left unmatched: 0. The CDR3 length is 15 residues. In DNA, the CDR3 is TGTGCCAGCAGCTTGGGACTAGCGGGAGGAGAGACCCAGTACTTC. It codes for CASSLGLAGGETQYF.

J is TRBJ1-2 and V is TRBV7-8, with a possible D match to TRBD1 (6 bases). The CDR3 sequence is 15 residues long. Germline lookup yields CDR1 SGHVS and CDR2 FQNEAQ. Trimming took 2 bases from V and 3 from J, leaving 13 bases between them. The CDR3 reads CASSLYPRQDYGYTF. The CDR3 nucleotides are TGTGCCAGCAGCTTATACCCGCGACAGGACTATGGCTACACCTTC.

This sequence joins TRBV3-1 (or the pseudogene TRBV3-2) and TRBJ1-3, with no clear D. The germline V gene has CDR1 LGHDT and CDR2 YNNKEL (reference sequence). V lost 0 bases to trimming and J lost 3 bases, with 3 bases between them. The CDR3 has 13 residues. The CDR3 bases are TGTGCCAGCAGCCAAGATATTGGAAACACCATATATTTT. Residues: CASSQDIGNTIYF.

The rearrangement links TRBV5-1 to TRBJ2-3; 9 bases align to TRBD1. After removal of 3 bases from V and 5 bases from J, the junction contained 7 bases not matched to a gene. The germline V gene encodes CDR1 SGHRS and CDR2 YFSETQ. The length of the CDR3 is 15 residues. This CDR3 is CASSSAGQGIDTQYF. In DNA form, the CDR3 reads TGCGCCAGCAGCTCGGCGGGACAGGGTATAGATACGCAGTATTTT.

For the CDR3, the DNA is TGCGCCAGCAGCTCCTACCTAGGGGGGGGCTCTGGAAACACCATATATTTT. Protein: CASSSYLGGGSGNTIYF. The J gene is TRBJ1-3, the V gene TRBV5-1; D perhaps matches TRBD1 (6 bases). Germline assignment: CDR1 SGHRS and CDR2 YFSETQ. Between the trimmed V and J ends, which lost 3 bases and 0 bases, there was a span of 16 bases. CDR3 length equals 17 residues.